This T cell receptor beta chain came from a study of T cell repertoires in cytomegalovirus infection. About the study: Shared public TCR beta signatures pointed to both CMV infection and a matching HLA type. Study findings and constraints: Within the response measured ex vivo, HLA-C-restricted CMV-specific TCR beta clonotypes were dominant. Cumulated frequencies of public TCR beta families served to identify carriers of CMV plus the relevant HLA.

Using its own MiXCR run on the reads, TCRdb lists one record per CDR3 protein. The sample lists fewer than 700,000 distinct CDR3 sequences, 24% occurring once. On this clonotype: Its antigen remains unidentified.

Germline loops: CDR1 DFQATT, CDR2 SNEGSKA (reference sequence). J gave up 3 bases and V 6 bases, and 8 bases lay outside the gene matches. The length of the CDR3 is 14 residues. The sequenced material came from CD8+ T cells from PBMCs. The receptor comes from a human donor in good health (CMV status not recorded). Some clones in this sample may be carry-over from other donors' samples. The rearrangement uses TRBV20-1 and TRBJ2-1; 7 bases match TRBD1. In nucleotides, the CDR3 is TGCAGTGCCACAGAAGGGGGCGACTACAATGAGCAGTTCTTC. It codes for CSATEGGDYNEQFF.